The 2 T cell receptor beta chains listed next were all sequenced from one sample in a study of cytomegalovirus exposure and HLA in healthy donors (dated by TCRdb to 2016 to 2017). The library was prepared using the immunoSEQ multiplex PCR assay. The multiplex PCR relied on a mix of 60 forward primers for TCR Vbeta segments and 13 reverse primers for TCR Jbeta segments. Drawn from immuneACCESS, this table holds only the in-frame rearrangements with V and J called that TCRdb kept. Clones are partly lost; checked studies trace under half to an unresolved V gene and leave the rest unexplained. The sample records 200,000 to 250,000 clones, around nine tenths of which are singletons. Approximately 1% of the sample rests with the top ten. Sequencing was done on a sample of PBMCs. The receptors originated from a young woman in good health and CMV-seronegative.

This chain joins TRBV6-1 and TRBJ2-3, with a tentative D call TRBD2 (5 bases). From germline, CDR1 is MNHNS and CDR2 SASEGT. V gave up 3 bases and J gave up 4 bases, with 11 bases separating them. The length of the CDR3 is 14 residues. The CDR3 protein is CASSDVASADTQYF. In DNA, the CDR3 is TGTGCCAGCAGTGACGTAGCGTCGGCAGATACGCAGTATTTT.

The chain combines TRBV5-6 with TRBJ2-4, with 8 bases lining up with TRBD1. Germline assignment: CDR1 SGHDT and CDR2 YYEEEE. The length of the CDR3 is 14 residues. Unmatched junction bases numbered 3, after V lost 4 bases and J lost 3 bases. In DNA, the CDR3 is TGTGCCAGCAGCGGACAGGGAGACAAAAACATTCAGTACTTC. Translating gives CASSGQGDKNIQYF.